The sequence of this T cell receptor (beta chain) was determined in a study of long-term antiretroviral therapy in people with HIV. The study's findings and limits: Nothing was known about ART adherence, viral resistance or changes in therapy. Dominant in the repertoire at all time points were clones expanded before ART. HIV repertoires had narrower CDR3 length ranges than controls.

An immunoSEQ assay, version v3.0, was performed at survey level. Assay used: immunoSEQ multiplex PCR; TCRdb lists only in-frame clones, some missing. The sample carries under 30,000 clones, around three quarters recorded once. No donor had fewer than one pre-ART PBMC sample or fewer than two post-ART PBMC samples. Points on this clone: The antigen is not known.

The sequence was obtained from a man younger than 40 with HIV. The sample in question was unsorted PBMCs, obtained 2.1 years after starting antiretroviral therapy.

The CDR3 loop reads CASSEDGTGELFF. CDR3 nucleotides: TGTGCCAGCAGTGAAGACGGCACCGGGGAGCTGTTTTTT. V usage is TRBV2 and J usage is TRBJ2-2; D gene unclear. Germline loops: CDR1 SNHLY, CDR2 FYNNEI. The germline V and J ends were trimmed by 1 base and 4 bases, with 4 bases remaining between them. This CDR3 region has 13 residues.